A single sample gave rise to the 27 T cell receptor beta chains below, sequenced in a study of T cells in Graves' hyperthyroidism and ophthalmopathy. RNA transcripts served as the template for amplifying TCR beta CDR3 regions. The HTBI primer set drove a first-round RT-PCR of the TCR CDR3. Each CDR3 protein is one row after TCRdb ran MiXCR on the multiplex PCR reads. The profile shows about 400,000 distinct CDR3 sequences, under 15% of them singletons. The specimen was blood. The receptors were gathered from a woman under 40 with Graves' hyperthyroidism.

This clonotype has more than one count but fewer than ten. The rearrangement uses TRBV7-2 and TRBJ2-1; either TRBD1 or TRBD2 may fit D (5 bases each). This CDR3 has 14 residues. Deletions cut 5 bases from V and 8 bases from J, with 16 bases between. The germline V gene encodes CDR1 SGHTA and CDR2 FQGNSA. This CDR3 is CASSPGPEEHEQFF. As DNA, the CDR3 is TGTGCCAGCAGCCCGGGACCGGAGGAGCATGAGCAGTTCTTC.

This chain connects TRBV10-3 to TRBJ1-5; tentative D call: TRBD1 (5 bases). Germline assignment: CDR1 ENHRY and CDR2 SYGVKD. This CDR3 region has 11 residues. V was clipped by 8 bases and J by 6 bases, with 8 bases between them. CDR3 in amino acids: CAIGGGQPQHF. DNA of the CDR3: TGTGCCATCGGGGGGGGTCAGCCCCAGCATTTT.

The chain couples TRBV6-2 or TRBV6-3 to TRBJ1-3, with D uncertain. V lost 8 bases and J lost 1, with 24 bases in between. Germline lookup yields CDR1 MNHEY and CDR2 SVGEGT. The CDR3 length is 18 residues. This CDR3 is CASAEKRALESSGNTIYF. The CDR3 DNA reads as TGTGCCAGCGCTGAAAAAAGGGCCCTTGAATCGTCTGGAAACACCATATATTTT.

This clonotype was observed a handful of times. The rearrangement links TRBV6-1 to TRBJ1-1; 9 positions match TRBD1. This CDR3 spans 14 amino acids. The V gene end was trimmed by 6 bases and the J gene end by 4 bases; junction bases not matched to a gene: 6. Germline CDR1 MNHNS, CDR2 SASEGT. This CDR3 reads CASRGQGSSTEAFF. As DNA, the CDR3 is TGTGCCAGCAGAGGACAGGGGAGTTCCACTGAAGCTTTCTTT.

This clonotype has ten or more counts. This sequence joins TRBV3-1 and TRBJ1-1; tentatively, D is TRBD1 (6 bases). V lost 2 bases, J lost 4 bases, and 17 bases lay in between. The CDR3 length is 16 residues. Germline CDR1 LGHDT, CDR2 YNNKEL (reference sequence). Here the CDR3 reads CASSQRQEAPSTEAFF. Written as DNA, the CDR3 is TGTGCCAGCAGCCAAAGACAGGAGGCTCCTTCCACTGAAGCTTTCTTT.

The sample holds many counts of this clonotype. This sequence joins TRBV6-6 and TRBJ2-7; D gene ambiguous. Germline lookup yields CDR1 MNHNY and CDR2 SVGAGI (reference sequence). This CDR3 region has 16 residues. V shed 0 bases and J shed 4 bases, with 16 bases lying between them. CDR3 in DNA: TGTGCCAGCAGTTACTCTGAGCAGGCCTTTCCTTACGAGCAGTACTTC. Translating gives CASSYSEQAFPYEQYF.

This clonotype turned up a few times. The V gene is TRBV20-1, the J gene TRBJ2-1, with no clear D. CDR3 size: 15 residues. In germline, CDR1 is DFQATT, CDR2 SNEGSKA (reference sequence). With 2 bases removed from V and 4 bases from J, the gap between germline ends came to 15 bases. CDR3 coding DNA: TGCAGTGCTAGAATCGGCAGCGCTGGATACAATGAGCAGTTCTTC. It specifies CSARIGSAGYNEQFF.

This clonotype appeared many times. The chain joins TRBV12-3 or TRBV12-4 to TRBJ2-5; 10 bases are a match to TRBD1. This CDR3 contains 14 residues. Trimming removed 6 bases from V and 2 bases from J; junction bases left unmatched: 3. This chain's CDR3 is CASRLGQGQETQYF. The CDR3 nucleotides read TGTGCCAGCAGACTGGGACAGGGGCAAGAGACCCAGTACTTC.

Ten or more counts support this clonotype. V is TRBV28 and J is TRBJ2-1, with 7 bases lining up with TRBD2. This CDR3 is built from 16 residues. After removal of 6 bases from V and 6 bases from J, the junction contained 14 bases not matched to a gene. The germline gives CDR1 MDHEN, CDR2 SYDVKM. The CDR3 DNA reads as TGTGCCAGCAGCCCTGGGGGGGGAGGGAAATTCAATGAGCAGTTCTTC. Translation: CASSPGGGGKFNEQFF.

The gene calls are TRBV5-1 and TRBJ2-1, with D perhaps given as TRBD1 or TRBD2 (5 bases each). Trimming shortened V by 1 base and J by 0 bases, and 11 bases separated the two germline ends. Germline CDR1 and CDR2: SGHRS and YFSETQ. The CDR3 extends over 16 amino acids. The CDR3 nucleotides are TGCGCCAGCAGCTTGATGGGGGAGAGCTCCTACAATGAGCAGTTCTTC. This gives the protein CASSLMGESSYNEQFF.

This clonotype was recorded a few times. The chain carries TRBV5-1 and TRBJ1-1, with 9 bases lining up with TRBD1. Trimming at V came to 6 bases and at J to 4 bases, leaving 13 bases not matched to a gene. Germline V gives CDR1 SGHRS, CDR2 YFSETQ. The CDR3 runs 16 residues. CDR3: CASTLISTGGSTEAFF. Written as DNA, the CDR3 is TGCGCCAGCACCCTTATCTCGACAGGGGGATCCACTGAAGCTTTCTTT.

The chain couples TRBV29-1 to TRBJ1-4, with 8 bases lining up with TRBD1. The germline gives CDR1 SQVTM, CDR2 ANQGSEA. The CDR3 extends over 14 amino acids. With 7 bases clipped from V and 3 bases from J, the junction kept 7 bases outside the gene matches. The CDR3 loop is CSAQDRGANEKLFF. In DNA, the CDR3 is TGCAGCGCCCAAGACAGGGGTGCTAATGAAAAACTGTTTTTT.

This clonotype showed up many times. The rearrangement links TRBV7-2 to TRBJ2-3; TRBD2 is a possible D gene (5 bases). The CDR3 length is 15 residues. The germline gives CDR1 SGHTA, CDR2 FQGNSA. Between the trimmed V and J ends, which lost 5 bases and 0 bases, there was a span of 12 bases. CDR3 sequence: CASSPRGRSTDTQYF. The CDR3 bases are TGTGCCAGCAGCCCACGGGGAAGGAGCACAGATACGCAGTATTTT.

This clonotype has at least ten counts. V is TRBV6-1 and J is TRBJ2-3; the D gene is possibly TRBD2 (7 bases). The CDR3 loop spans 17 amino acids. Germline CDR1 MNHNS, CDR2 SASEGT. The germline V and J ends were trimmed by 1 base and 1 base, with 15 bases remaining between them. The CDR3 DNA is TGTGCCAGCAGTGAAGAGGGGGGGGGTTACGGCACAGATACGCAGTATTTT. Its translation is CASSEEGGGYGTDTQYF.

Note on this clonotype: A read error may be the cause here, since a much bigger clone is one base away. V is TRBV28 and J is TRBJ1-1; weak D call: TRBD1 (5 bases). Germline V gene data show CDR1 as MDHEN and CDR2 as SYDVKM. The CDR3 consists of 17 residues. V was trimmed by 3 bases and J by 1 base, leaving 18 bases between them. The CDR3, as DNA: TGTGCCAGCAGTTTGGGTCACGGCCTCAGGGCGAACACTGAAGCTTTCTTT. This translates into CASSLGHGLRANTEAFF.

This clonotype was picked up many times. V gene TRBV28 combines with J gene TRBJ1-2; possibly TRBD1 for D (5 bases). Germline-derived CDR1 and CDR2 are MDHEN and SYDVKM. With 6 bases removed from V and 4 bases from J, the gap between germline ends came to 12 bases. The CDR3 runs to 13 residues. The CDR3 sequence: CASRSGTRYGYTF. For the CDR3, the DNA is TGTGCCAGCAGGTCAGGGACCCGCTATGGCTACACCTTC.

This clonotype was recorded many times. The chain couples TRBV3-1 to TRBJ2-5; unclear D gene. From germline, CDR1 is LGHDT and CDR2 YNNKEL (reference sequence). V was shortened by 4 bases and J by 5 bases, with 11 bases between the two germline ends. The CDR3 runs 13 residues. CDR3 nucleotide sequence: TGTGCCAGCAGCCGAACAACGGCGGAGACCCAGTACTTC. It translates to CASSRTTAETQYF.

This clonotype was detected ten times or more. The chain uses TRBV6-1 and TRBJ1-5; tentatively, D is TRBD1 (5 bases). V shed 1 base and J shed 4 bases, with 11 bases lying between them. The germline CDR1 and CDR2 sequences are MNHNS and SASEGT. CDR3 length equals 15 residues. As DNA, the CDR3 is TGTGCCAGCAGTGAAGGGTACGGGGGTAATCAGCCCCAGCATTTT. Translating gives CASSEGYGGNQPQHF.

This clonotype was counted at least ten times. This chain joins TRBV11-2 and TRBJ2-7; 7 bases line up with TRBD2. The CDR3 covers 18 residues. CDR1 is SGHAT and CDR2 is FQNNGV in the germline V gene. V gave up 5 bases and J gave up 2 bases; unmatched junction bases: 18. The CDR3 here is CASSIKSLLIREAYEQYF. DNA of the CDR3: TGTGCCAGCAGCATAAAAAGCTTGTTGATTCGGGAGGCCTACGAGCAGTACTTC. Full variable domain (remainder filled in from reference TRBV11-2 and TRBJ2-7): EAGVAQSPRYKIIEKRQSVAFWCNPISGHATLYWYQQILGQGPKLLIQFQNNGVVDDSQLPKDRFSAERLKGVDSTLKIQPAKLEDSAVYLCASSIKSLLIREAYEQYFGPGTRLTVT.

Points on this clonotype: Being one base from a much bigger clone, this may be a read error. The chain joins TRBV30 to TRBJ1-5; 9 bases align to TRBD1. The CDR3 sequence is 13 residues long. The V segment lost 2 bases and the J segment 9 bases; nucleotides outside the gene matches: 5. Germline CDR1 reads GTSNPN; CDR2 reads SVGIG (reference sequence). CDR3 in amino acids: CAWSRQGVGPQHF. The CDR3 DNA reads as TGTGCCTGGAGTAGACAGGGGGTAGGGCCCCAGCATTTT.

This clonotype occurred many times. The chain joins TRBV18 to TRBJ2-7, with 8 bases aligning to TRBD1. Germline trimming cut 3 bases from V and 4 bases from J; bases unmatched to any gene: 8. The CDR3 consists of 15 residues. Germline loops: CDR1 KGHSH, CDR2 LQKENI. As DNA, the CDR3 is TGTGCCAGCTCACCGACAGGGGCCGTCAAGTACGAGCAGTACTTC. Translating gives CASSPTGAVKYEQYF.

This clonotype was found many times. This chain links TRBV7-9 with TRBJ2-5; 10 nucleotides align to TRBD1. This CDR3 comprises 14 residues. V lost 5 bases to trimming and J lost 4 bases; unmatched junction nucleotides: 4. Germline V gene sequence: CDR1 SEHNR, CDR2 FQNEAQ (reference sequence). The DNA for the CDR3 is TGTGCCAGCAGCACGGACAGGGGGTTAGAGACCCAGTACTTC. Its protein is CASSTDRGLETQYF. The complete variable domain, with remaining parts taken from reference TRBV7-9 and TRBJ2-5, reads DTGVSQNPRHKITKRGQNVTFRCDPISEHNRLYWYRQTLGQGPEFLTYFQNEAQLEKSRLLSDRFSAERPKGSFSTLEIQRTEQGDSAMYLCASSTDRGLETQYFGPGTRLLVL.

This clonotype was found many times. This CDR3 reads CASTPGSGAGGYTF. Written as DNA, the CDR3 is TGTGCCAGCACCCCTGGTTCAGGGGCAGGAGGCTACACCTTC. This chain connects TRBV2 to TRBJ1-2; tentatively, D is TRBD1 (6 bases). Between the trimmed V and J ends, which lost 7 bases and 8 bases, there was a span of 20 bases. Germline lookup yields CDR1 SNHLY and CDR2 FYNNEI. The CDR3 spans 14 residues.

This clonotype was observed at least ten times. This chain joins TRBV20-1 and TRBJ2-3; 15 bases are shared with TRBD2. The CDR3 contains 16 residues. Germline lookup yields CDR1 DFQATT and CDR2 SNEGSKA (reference sequence). V was pared by 5 bases and J by 3 bases, with 6 bases of the junction left unmatched. The CDR3 bases are TGCAGTGCTTTTCGGACTAGCGGGAGGGGAACAGATACGCAGTATTTT. Its protein is CSAFRTSGRGTDTQYF.

This clonotype was recorded many times. The rearrangement joins TRBV30 to TRBJ2-5; 9 bases are a match to TRBD1. Per the germline V gene, CDR1 is GTSNPN and CDR2 is SVGIG (reference sequence). The CDR3 has 12 amino acids. The V segment lost 5 bases and the J segment 7 bases; nucleotides outside the gene matches: 5. The CDR3 coding sequence is TGTGCCTGGGGGACAGGGTCCAGGACCCAGTACTTC. Translating it yields CAWGTGSRTQYF.

This chain uses TRBV27 with TRBJ2-7, with 13 bases that match TRBD2. There are 14 residues in the CDR3. V gave up 6 bases and J gave up 2 bases; unmatched junction bases: 1. The germline gives CDR1 MNHEY, CDR2 SMNVEV (reference sequence). The CDR3, as DNA: TGTGCCAGCAGGACTAGCGGGGGGCCCTACGAGCAGTACTTC. Translated, it gives CASRTSGGPYEQYF.

The V call is TRBV28, the J call TRBJ2-1; D not resolved. The ends were cut back, 8 bases at V and 2 bases at J, with 10 bases in the middle. The V gene's germline CDR1 is MDHEN and CDR2 SYDVKM. The length of the CDR3 is 13 residues. The CDR3 here is CASVGSPYNEQFF. Written as DNA, the CDR3 is TGTGCCAGCGTCGGATCACCCTACAATGAGCAGTTCTTC.